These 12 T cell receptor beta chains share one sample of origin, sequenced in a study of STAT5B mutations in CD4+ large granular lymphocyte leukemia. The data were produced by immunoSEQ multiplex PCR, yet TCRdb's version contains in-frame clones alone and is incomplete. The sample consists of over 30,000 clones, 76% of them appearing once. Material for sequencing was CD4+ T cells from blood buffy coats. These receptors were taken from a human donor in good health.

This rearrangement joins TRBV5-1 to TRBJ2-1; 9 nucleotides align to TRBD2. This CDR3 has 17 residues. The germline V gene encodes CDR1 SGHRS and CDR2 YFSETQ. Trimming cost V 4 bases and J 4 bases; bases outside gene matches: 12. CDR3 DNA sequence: TGCGCCAGCAGCCCCCGAGGGGGCGGGAGGGGATACAATGAGCAGTTCTTC. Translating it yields CASSPRGGGRGYNEQFF. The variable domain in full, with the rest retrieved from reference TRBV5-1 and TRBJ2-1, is KAGVTQTPRYLIKTRGQQVTLSCSPISGHRSVSWYQQTPGQGLQFLFEYFSETQRNKGNFPGRFSGRQFSNSRSEMNVSTLELGDSALYLCASSPRGGGRGYNEQFFGPGTRLTVL.

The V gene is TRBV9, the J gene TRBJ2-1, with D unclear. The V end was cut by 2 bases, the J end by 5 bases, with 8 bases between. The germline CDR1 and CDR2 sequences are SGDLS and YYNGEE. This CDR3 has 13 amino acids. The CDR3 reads CASSVSPDNEQFF. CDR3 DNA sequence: TGTGCCAGCAGCGTTAGCCCCGACAATGAGCAGTTCTTC.

Written as DNA, the CDR3 is TGCAGCGTTGAGGGAAAACAGGGGCAAAGGTCCTACAATGAGCAGTTCTTC. Its translation: CSVEGKQGQRSYNEQFF. This chain links TRBV29-1 with TRBJ2-1; TRBD1 aligns across 7 bases. Unmatched junction bases numbered 12, after V lost 3 bases and J lost 1 base. The germline V gene has CDR1 SQVTM and CDR2 ANQGSEA. The CDR3 length is 17 residues.

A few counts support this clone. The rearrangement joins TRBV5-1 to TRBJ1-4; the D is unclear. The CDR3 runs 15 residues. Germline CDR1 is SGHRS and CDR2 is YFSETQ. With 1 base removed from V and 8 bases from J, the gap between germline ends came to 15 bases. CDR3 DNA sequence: TGCGCCAGCAGCTTGTCAACCGAAGTGGGGGAAAAACTGTTTTTT. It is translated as CASSLSTEVGEKLFF.

CDR3 region: CASSEVSRSRFHSGANVLTF. The CDR3 DNA follows: TGCGCCAGCAGTGAGGTCTCCCGGTCCCGGTTCCACTCTGGGGCCAACGTCCTGACTTTC. The V gene is TRBV10-1, the J gene TRBJ2-6; D gene uncertain. V gave up 2 bases and J gave up 0 bases, with 20 bases separating them. The CDR3 is 20 amino acids. Germline V gene lookup returns CDR1 WNHNN and CDR2 SYGVQD (reference sequence).

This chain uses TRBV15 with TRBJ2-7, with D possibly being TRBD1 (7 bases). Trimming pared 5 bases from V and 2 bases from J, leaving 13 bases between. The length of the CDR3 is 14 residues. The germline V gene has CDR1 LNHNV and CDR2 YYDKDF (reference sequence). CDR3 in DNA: TGTGCCACCAGCCCAGGGGGGCTACCCTACGAGCAGTACTTC. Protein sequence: CATSPGGLPYEQYF.

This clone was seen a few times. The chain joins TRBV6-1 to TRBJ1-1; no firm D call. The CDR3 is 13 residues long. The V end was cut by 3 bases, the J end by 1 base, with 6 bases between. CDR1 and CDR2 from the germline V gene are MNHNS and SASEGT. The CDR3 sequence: CASSDGRNTEAFF. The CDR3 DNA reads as TGTGCCAGCAGTGATGGCAGGAACACTGAAGCTTTCTTT.

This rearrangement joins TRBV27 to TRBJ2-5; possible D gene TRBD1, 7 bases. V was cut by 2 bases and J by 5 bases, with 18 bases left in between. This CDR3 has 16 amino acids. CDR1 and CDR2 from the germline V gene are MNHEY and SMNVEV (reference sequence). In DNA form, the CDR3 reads TGTGCCAGCAGTTTAATGACAGGGAGGAGGGGTGAGACCCAGTACTTC. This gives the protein CASSLMTGRRGETQYF.

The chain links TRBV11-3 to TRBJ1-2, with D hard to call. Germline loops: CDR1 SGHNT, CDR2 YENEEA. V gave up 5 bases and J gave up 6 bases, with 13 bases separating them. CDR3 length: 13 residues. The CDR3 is CASSPQWRNGYTF. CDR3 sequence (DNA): TGTGCCAGCAGCCCACAGTGGAGAAATGGCTACACCTTC.

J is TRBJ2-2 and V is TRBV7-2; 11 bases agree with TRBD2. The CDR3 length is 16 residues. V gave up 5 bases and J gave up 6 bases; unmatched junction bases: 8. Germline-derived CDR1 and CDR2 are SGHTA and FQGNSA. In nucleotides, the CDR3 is TGTGCCAGCAGCCCCGGACTAGCGGGCGTACCCGGGGAGCTGTTTTTT. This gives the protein CASSPGLAGVPGELFF.

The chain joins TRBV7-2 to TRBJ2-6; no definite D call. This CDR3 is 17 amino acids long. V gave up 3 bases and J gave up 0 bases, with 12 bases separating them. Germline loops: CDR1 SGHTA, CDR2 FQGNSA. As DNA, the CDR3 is TGTGCCAGCAGCTTCCGCCACTCACCCTCTGGGGCCAACGTCCTGACTTTC. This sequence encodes CASSFRHSPSGANVLTF. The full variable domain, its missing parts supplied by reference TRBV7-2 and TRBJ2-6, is GAGVSQSPSNKVTEKGKDVELRCDPISGHTALYWYRQSLGQGLEFLIYFQGNSAPDKSGLPSDRFSAERTGGSVSTLTIQRTQQEDSAVYLCASSFRHSPSGANVLTFGAGSRLTVL.

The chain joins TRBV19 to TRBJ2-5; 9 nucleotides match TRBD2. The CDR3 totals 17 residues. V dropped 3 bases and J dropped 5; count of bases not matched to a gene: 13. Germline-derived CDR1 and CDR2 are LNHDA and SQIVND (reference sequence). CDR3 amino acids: CASSMHLRGGGQETQYF. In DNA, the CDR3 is TGTGCCAGTAGTATGCACTTGCGGGGGGGAGGGCAGGAGACCCAGTACTTC.